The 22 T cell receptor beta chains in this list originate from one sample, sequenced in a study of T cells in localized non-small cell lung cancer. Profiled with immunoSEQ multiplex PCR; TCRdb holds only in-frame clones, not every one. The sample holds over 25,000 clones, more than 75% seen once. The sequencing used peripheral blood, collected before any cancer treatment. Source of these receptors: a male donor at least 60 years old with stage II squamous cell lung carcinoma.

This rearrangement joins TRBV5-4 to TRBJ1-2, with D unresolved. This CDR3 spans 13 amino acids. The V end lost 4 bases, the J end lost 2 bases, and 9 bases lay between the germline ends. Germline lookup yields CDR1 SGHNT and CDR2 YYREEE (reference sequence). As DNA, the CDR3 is TGTGCCAGCAGCCCGGACCGCAACTATGGCTACACCTTC. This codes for CASSPDRNYGYTF. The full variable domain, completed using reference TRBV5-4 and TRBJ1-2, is ETGVTQSPTHLIKTRGQQVTLRCSSQSGHNTVSWYQQALGQGPQFIFQYYREEENGRGNFPPRFSGLQFPNYSSELNVNALELDDSALYLCASSPDRNYGYTFGSGTRLTVV.

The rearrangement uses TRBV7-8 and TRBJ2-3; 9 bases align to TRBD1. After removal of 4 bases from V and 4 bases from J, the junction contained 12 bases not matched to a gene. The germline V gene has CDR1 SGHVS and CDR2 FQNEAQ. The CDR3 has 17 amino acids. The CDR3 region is CASSSKAGTGFPDTQYF. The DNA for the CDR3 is TGTGCCAGCAGCTCAAAGGCCGGGACAGGGTTTCCAGATACGCAGTATTTT.

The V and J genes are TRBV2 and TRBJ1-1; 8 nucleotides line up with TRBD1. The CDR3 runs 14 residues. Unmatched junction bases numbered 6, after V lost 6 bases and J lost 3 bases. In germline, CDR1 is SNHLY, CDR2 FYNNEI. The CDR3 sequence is CASSAGGAHTEAFF. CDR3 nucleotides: TGTGCCAGCAGCGCAGGGGGCGCGCACACTGAAGCTTTCTTT.

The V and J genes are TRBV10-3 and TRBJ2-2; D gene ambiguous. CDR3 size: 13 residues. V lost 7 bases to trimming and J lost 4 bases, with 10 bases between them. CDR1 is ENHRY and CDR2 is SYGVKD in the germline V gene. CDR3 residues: CAITPDGTGELFF. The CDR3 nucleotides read TGTGCCATCACCCCGGACGGCACCGGGGAGCTGTTTTTT.

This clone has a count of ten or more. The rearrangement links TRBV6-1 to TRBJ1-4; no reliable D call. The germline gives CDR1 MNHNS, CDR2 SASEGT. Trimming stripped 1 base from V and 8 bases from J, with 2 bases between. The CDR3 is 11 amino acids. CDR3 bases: TGTGCCAGCAGTGAAGGGGAAAAACTGTTTTTT. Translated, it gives CASSEGEKLFF.

CDR3 loop: CASSPPVDSYNEQFF. CDR3 nucleotides: TGCGCCAGCAGCCCCCCCGTCGACTCCTACAATGAGCAGTTCTTC. The chain carries TRBV5-1 and TRBJ2-1; D unresolved. This CDR3 has 15 residues. Germline V lookup: CDR1 SGHRS, CDR2 YFSETQ. V gave up 4 bases and J gave up 0 bases, with 11 bases separating them.

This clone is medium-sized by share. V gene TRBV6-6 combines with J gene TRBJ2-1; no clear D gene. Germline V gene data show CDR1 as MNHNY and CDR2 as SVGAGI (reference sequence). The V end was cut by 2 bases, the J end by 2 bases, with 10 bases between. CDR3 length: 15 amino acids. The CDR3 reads CASSYPGPPYNEQFF. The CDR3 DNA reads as TGTGCCAGCAGTTACCCCGGTCCTCCCTACAATGAGCAGTTCTTC.

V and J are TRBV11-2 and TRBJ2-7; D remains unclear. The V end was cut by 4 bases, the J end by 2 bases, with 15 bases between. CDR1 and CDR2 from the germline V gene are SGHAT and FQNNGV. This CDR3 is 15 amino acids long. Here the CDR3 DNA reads TGTGCCAGCAGCTCGAATGCGGAGCCGGCCTACGAGCAGTACTTC. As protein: CASSSNAEPAYEQYF.

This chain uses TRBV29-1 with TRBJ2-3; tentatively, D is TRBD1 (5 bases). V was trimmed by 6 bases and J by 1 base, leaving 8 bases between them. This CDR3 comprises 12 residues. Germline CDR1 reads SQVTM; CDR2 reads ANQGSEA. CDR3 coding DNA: TGCAGCGTGATCAGGGGCACAGATACGCAGTATTTT. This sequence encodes CSVIRGTDTQYF.

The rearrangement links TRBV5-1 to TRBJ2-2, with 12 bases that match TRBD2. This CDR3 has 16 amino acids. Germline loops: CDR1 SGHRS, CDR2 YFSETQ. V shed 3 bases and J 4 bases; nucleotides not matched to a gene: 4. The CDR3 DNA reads TGCGCCAGCAGCTGGGGACTAGCGGGTGCCACCGGGGAGCTGTTTTTT. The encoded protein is CASSWGLAGATGELFF.

The CDR3 DNA sequence: TGTGCCAGCATCGAAGCACCAAGAGGGTATGGCTACACCTTC. Translating it yields CASIEAPRGYGYTF. The chain employs TRBV2 and TRBJ1-2, with D unclear. Germline values: CDR1 SNHLY, CDR2 FYNNEI. This CDR3 is 14 amino acids long. V lost 7 bases to trimming and J lost 5 bases, with 17 bases between them. The complete variable domain, with remaining parts taken from reference TRBV2 and TRBJ1-2, reads EPEVTQTPSHQVTQMGQEVILRCVPISNHLYFYWYRQILGQKVEFLVSFYNNEISEKSEIFDDQFSVERPDGSNFTLKIRSTKLEDSAMYFCASIEAPRGYGYTFGSGTRLTVV.

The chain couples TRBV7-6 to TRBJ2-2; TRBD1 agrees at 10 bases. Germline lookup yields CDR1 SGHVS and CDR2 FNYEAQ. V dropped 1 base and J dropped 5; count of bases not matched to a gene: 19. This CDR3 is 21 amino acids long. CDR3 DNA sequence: TGTGCCAGCAGCTTAGAACCTCCCCCCGACGACAGGGGGCGCCGGACCGGGGAGCTGTTTTTT. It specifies CASSLEPPPDDRGRRTGELFF.

CDR3 sequence reads: CASSLTGDIQYF. The DNA for the CDR3 is TGTGCCAGCAGCTTGACAGGGGACATTCAGTACTTC. The chain is built from TRBV5-6 and TRBJ2-4; 7 positions agree with TRBD1. This CDR3 contains 12 residues. V shed 1 base, J shed 8 bases, and the junction held 0 bases outside the gene matches. The germline V gene encodes CDR1 SGHDT and CDR2 YYEEEE.

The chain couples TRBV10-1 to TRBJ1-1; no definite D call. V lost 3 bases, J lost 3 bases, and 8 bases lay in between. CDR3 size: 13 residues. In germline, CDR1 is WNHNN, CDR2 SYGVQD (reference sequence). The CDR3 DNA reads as TGCGCCAGCAGTGAAAGGGTTGACACTGAAGCTTTCTTT. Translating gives CASSERVDTEAFF.

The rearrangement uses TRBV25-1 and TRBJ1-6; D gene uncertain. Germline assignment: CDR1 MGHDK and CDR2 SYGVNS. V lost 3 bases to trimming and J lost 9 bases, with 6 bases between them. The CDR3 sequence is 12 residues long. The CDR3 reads CASSDGVSPLHF. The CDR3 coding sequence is TGTGCCAGCAGTGACGGGGTTTCACCCCTCCACTTT.

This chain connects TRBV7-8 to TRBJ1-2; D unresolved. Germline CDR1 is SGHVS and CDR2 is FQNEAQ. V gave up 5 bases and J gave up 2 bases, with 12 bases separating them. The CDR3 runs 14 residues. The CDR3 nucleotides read TGTGCCAGCAGCGATATTAGGGAGAACTATGGCTACACCTTC. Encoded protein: CASSDIRENYGYTF. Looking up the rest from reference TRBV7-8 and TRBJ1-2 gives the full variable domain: GAGVSQSPRYKVAKRGQDVALRCDPISGHVSLFWYQQALGQGPEFLTYFQNEAQLDKSGLPSDRFFAERPEGSVSTLKIQRTQQEDSAVYLCASSDIRENYGYTFGSGTRLTVV.

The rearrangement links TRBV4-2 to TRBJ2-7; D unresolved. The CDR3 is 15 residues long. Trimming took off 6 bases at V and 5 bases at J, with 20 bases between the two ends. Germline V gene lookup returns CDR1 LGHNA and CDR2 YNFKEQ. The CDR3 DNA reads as TGTGCCAGCAGTCCAACGACCGGCCCGCAGCACGAGCAGTACTTC. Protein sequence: CASSPTTGPQHEQYF.

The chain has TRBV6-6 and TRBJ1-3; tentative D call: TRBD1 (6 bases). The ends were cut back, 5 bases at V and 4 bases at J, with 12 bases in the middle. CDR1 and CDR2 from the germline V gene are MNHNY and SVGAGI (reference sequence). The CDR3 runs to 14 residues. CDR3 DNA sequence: TGTGCCAGCAGTACACGGGGGCGAGGAAACACCATATATTTT. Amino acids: CASSTRGRGNTIYF.

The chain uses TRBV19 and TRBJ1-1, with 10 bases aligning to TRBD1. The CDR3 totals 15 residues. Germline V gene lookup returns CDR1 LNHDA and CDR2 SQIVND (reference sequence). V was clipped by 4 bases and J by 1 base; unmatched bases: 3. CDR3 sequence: CASSRRDRGNTEAFF. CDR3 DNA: TGTGCCAGTAGTAGAAGGGACAGGGGGAACACTGAAGCTTTCTTT.

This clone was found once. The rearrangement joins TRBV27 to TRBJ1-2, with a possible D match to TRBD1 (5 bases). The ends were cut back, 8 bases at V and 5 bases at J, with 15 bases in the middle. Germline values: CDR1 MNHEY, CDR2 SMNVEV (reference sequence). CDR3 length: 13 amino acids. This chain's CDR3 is CASAGREEYGYTF. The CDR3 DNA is TGTGCCAGCGCAGGCAGGGAAGAATATGGCTACACCTTC.

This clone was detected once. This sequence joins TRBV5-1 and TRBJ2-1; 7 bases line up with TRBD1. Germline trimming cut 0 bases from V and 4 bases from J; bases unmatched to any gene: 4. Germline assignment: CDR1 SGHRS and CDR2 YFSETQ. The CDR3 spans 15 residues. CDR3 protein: CASSLGWDRYNEQFF. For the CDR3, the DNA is TGCGCCAGCAGCTTGGGTTGGGACAGATACAATGAGCAGTTCTTC.

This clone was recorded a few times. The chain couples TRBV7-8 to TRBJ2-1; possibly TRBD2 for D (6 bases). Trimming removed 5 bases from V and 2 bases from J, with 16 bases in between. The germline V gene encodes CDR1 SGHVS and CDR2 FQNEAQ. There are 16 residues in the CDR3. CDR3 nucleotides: TGTGCCAGCAGCATGGAGGGCCCTATGGCCTACAATGAGCAGTTCTTC. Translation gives CASSMEGPMAYNEQFF.